These 24 T cell receptor beta chains came from one sample sequenced in a study of identical twins. TCRdb passed the 5' RACE reads through MiXCR, listing each CDR3 protein once. The sample lists fewer than 250,000 distinct CDR3 sequences, approximately 6.8% occurring once. Separately, the same data were catalogued under a study of yellow fever vaccine responses in identical twins.

Source material: CD8+ T cells sorted from blood. The source is a woman aged 18-35 years in good health.

V usage is TRBV27 and J usage is TRBJ2-4; D gene ambiguous. The CDR3 is 13 residues long. V shed 6 bases and J shed 8 bases, with 14 bases lying between them. CDR1 and CDR2 from the germline V gene are MNHEY and SMNVEV (reference sequence). The CDR3 reads CASSPTALYIQYF. The DNA for the CDR3 is TGTGCCAGCAGCCCAACAGCTCTGTACATTCAGTACTTC.

The rearrangement uses TRBV11-1 and TRBJ2-1, with 8 bases identical to TRBD1. Germline CDR1 SGHAT, CDR2 FQDESV (reference sequence). The CDR3 extends over 18 amino acids. V shed 5 bases, J shed 0 bases, and the junction held 12 bases outside the gene matches. Here the CDR3 reads CASSRTGLAPSSYNEQFF. The CDR3 coding sequence is TGTGCCAGCAGCCGGACAGGGCTCGCTCCTAGCTCCTACAATGAGCAGTTCTTC.

This clonotype has more than one count but fewer than ten. V usage is TRBV27 and J usage is TRBJ2-7, with D hard to call. In germline, CDR1 is MNHEY, CDR2 SMNVEV (reference sequence). V shed 3 bases and J shed 1 base, with 10 bases lying between them. This CDR3 region has 14 residues. Here the CDR3 reads CASSFSILSYEQYF. The CDR3 DNA is TGTGCCAGCAGTTTCTCAATCTTGTCCTACGAGCAGTACTTC.

This clonotype was observed at least ten times. This rearrangement joins TRBV20-1 to TRBJ2-2; TRBD2 aligns across 11 bases. This CDR3 contains 16 residues. Germline lookup yields CDR1 DFQATT and CDR2 SNEGSKA (reference sequence). The ends lost 0 bases at V and 5 bases at J; junction bases unmatched: 5. As DNA, the CDR3 is TGCAGTGCTAGAGAGCTAGCGGGGGGCGAGACCGGGGAGCTGTTTTTT. Translation: CSARELAGGETGELFF.

This chain uses TRBV5-6 with TRBJ1-1; a possible D gene is TRBD1 (5 bases). V lost 1 base to trimming and J lost 2 bases, with 12 bases between them. Germline V gene data show CDR1 as SGHDT and CDR2 as YYEEEE. There are 15 residues in the CDR3. The CDR3 is CASSLSREVNTEAFF. The CDR3 nucleotides are TGTGCCAGCAGCTTGTCCAGGGAGGTAAACACTGAAGCTTTCTTT.

This clonotype was counted many times. The chain has TRBV24-1 and TRBJ1-1; D is perhaps TRBD1 (5 bases). Germline loops: CDR1 KGHDR, CDR2 SFDVKD. This CDR3 is 15 amino acids long. V was shortened by 4 bases and J by 0 bases, with 11 bases between the two germline ends. CDR3 protein: CATSEGDGLNTEAFF. CDR3 bases: TGTGCCACCAGTGAGGGGGACGGCCTGAACACTGAAGCTTTCTTT.

This clonotype turned up a few times. The V call is TRBV7-9, the J call TRBJ1-1, with a weak D call TRBD1 (5 bases). V was pared by 11 bases and J by 1 base, with 14 bases between. Looked up from germline, CDR1 is SEHNR and CDR2 is FQNEAQ (reference sequence). The CDR3 consists of 13 residues. The CDR3 reads CAGEMGGNTEAFF. In nucleotides, the CDR3 is TGTGCCGGGGAAATGGGGGGGAACACTGAAGCTTTCTTT.

The sample holds many counts of this clonotype. This chain joins TRBV20-1 and TRBJ2-1; 7 nucleotides line up with TRBD2. The CDR3 extends over 15 amino acids. J was trimmed by 4 bases and V by 0 bases; bases with no gene match: 6. CDR1 and CDR2 (germline): DFQATT, SNEGSKA (reference sequence). CDR3 nucleotides: TGCAGTGCTAGAGAGTGGAGCGGGACTTACAATGAGCAGTTCTTC. This sequence encodes CSAREWSGTYNEQFF.

This clonotype was counted between two and nine times. The chain has TRBV19 and TRBJ2-1, with no clear D. The CDR3 loop spans 12 amino acids. The V gene lost 1 base and the J gene lost 5 bases, with 3 bases spanning the gap. Germline CDR1 reads LNHDA; CDR2 reads SQIVND (reference sequence). The CDR3 here is CASSIGNNEQFF. DNA for the CDR3: TGTGCCAGTAGTATAGGTAACAATGAGCAGTTCTTC. Supplemented by reference TRBV19 and TRBJ2-1, the full variable domain reads DGGITQSPKYLFRKEGQNVTLSCEQNLNHDAMYWYRQDPGQGLRLIYYSQIVNDFQKGDIAEGYSVSREKKESFPLTVTSAQKNPTAFYLCASSIGNNEQFFGPGTRLTVL.

This sequence joins TRBV13 and TRBJ1-1, with TRBD1 matching 8 bases. Unmatched junction bases numbered 7, after V lost 6 bases and J lost 4 bases. Germline CDR1 PRHDT, CDR2 FYEKMQ (reference sequence). The CDR3 length is 14 residues. The CDR3: CASSFGQGVTEAFF. The CDR3 nucleotides are TGTGCCAGCAGTTTCGGACAGGGAGTCACTGAAGCTTTCTTT.

The table lists this clonotype with many counts. The V and J genes are TRBV13 and TRBJ2-2, with 14 bases aligning to TRBD2. CDR1 is PRHDT, CDR2 FYEKMQ, per germline (reference sequence). This CDR3 region has 18 residues. The J segment lost 1 base and the V segment lost 5 bases, leaving 6 bases of the junction unmatched. CDR3 sequence (DNA): TGTGCCAGCAGCACCAAGGGACTAGCGGGGGAGAACACCGGGGAGCTGTTTTTT. This encodes CASSTKGLAGENTGELFF.

In this sample, this clonotype turned up a few times. The chain joins TRBV6-2 or TRBV6-3 to TRBJ2-1; perhaps TRBD2 as D (5 bases). This CDR3 has 13 amino acids. V was pared by 10 bases and J by 5 bases, with 15 bases between. Germline lookup yields CDR1 MNHEY and CDR2 SVGEGT. The CDR3 coding sequence is TGTGCCACCTTGGACTGGGTAAACAATGAGCAGTTCTTC. Its protein is CATLDWVNNEQFF.

The chain joins TRBV5-5 to TRBJ1-5, with a possible D match to TRBD1 (5 bases). V lost 1 base to trimming and J lost 0 bases, with 17 bases between them. The CDR3 contains 18 residues. In germline, CDR1 is SGHKS, CDR2 YYEKEE (reference sequence). The DNA of the CDR3 is TGTGCCAGCAGCTTGTCGGGGCAGGGCTACTTTAGCAATCAGCCCCAGCATTTT. It codes for CASSLSGQGYFSNQPQHF.

In this sample, this clonotype turned up many times. This rearrangement joins TRBV7-9 to TRBJ1-1, with 9 bases aligning to TRBD1. The germline V gene encodes CDR1 SEHNR and CDR2 FQNEAQ (reference sequence). The CDR3 loop spans 17 amino acids. V shed 5 bases and J 4 bases; nucleotides not matched to a gene: 14. The CDR3 region is CASSHTGGDRARTEAFF. The CDR3 coding sequence is TGTGCCAGCAGCCACACGGGGGGGGACAGGGCTCGCACTGAAGCTTTCTTT.

The rearrangement joins TRBV11-3 to TRBJ2-1, with 7 bases that match TRBD2. CDR3 length: 15 residues. CDR1 is SGHNT, CDR2 YENEEA, per germline. V lost 3 bases and J lost 4; bases outside the gene matches: 6. CDR3 sequence reads: CASSFSRELYNEQFF. In DNA, the CDR3 is TGTGCCAGCAGCTTTTCGCGGGAGTTGTACAATGAGCAGTTCTTC.

The V gene is TRBV9, the J gene TRBJ2-2; 12 positions match TRBD2. Germline lookup yields CDR1 SGDLS and CDR2 YYNGEE. CDR3 size: 15 residues. V shed 1 base, J shed 9 bases, and the junction held 4 bases outside the gene matches. The DNA of the CDR3 is TGTGCCAGCAGCGTATCTAGCGGGGGGGCCTGGGAGCTGTTTTTT. Translating it yields CASSVSSGGAWELFF.

V usage is TRBV29-1 and J usage is TRBJ1-2, with a possible D match to TRBD1 (5 bases). The CDR3 is 10 residues long. Germline lookup yields CDR1 SQVTM and CDR2 ANQGSEA. The ends were cut back, 4 bases at V and 8 bases at J, with 8 bases in the middle. In DNA, the CDR3 is TGCAGCGTTGTCTCAGGGGGCTACACCTTC. Its protein is CSVVSGGYTF.

At least ten counts were recorded for this clonotype. This chain links TRBV28 with TRBJ1-2; D gene uncertain. The CDR3 is made up of 15 amino acids. Germline V gene lookup returns CDR1 MDHEN and CDR2 SYDVKM. V lost 5 bases and J lost 1, with 14 bases in between. CDR3 nucleotide sequence: TGTGCCAGCAGTCGGGGAAGTCGGCGTAACTATGGCTACACCTTC. Amino acid sequence: CASSRGSRRNYGYTF.

There are many counts of this clonotype. CDR3 sequence (DNA): TGTGCCAGCAGCCAAATAGAGGACACAGATACGCAGTATTTT. It is translated as CASSQIEDTDTQYF. The V and J genes are TRBV3-1 and TRBJ2-3; no definite D call. CDR3 length: 14 amino acids. V was pared by 2 bases and J by 2 bases, with 8 bases between. Germline V gene data show CDR1 as LGHDT and CDR2 as YNNKEL (reference sequence).

This clonotype was seen a handful of times. The CDR3 DNA reads as TGCGCCAGCAGCGTGACTAGCGGGAGTTACGAGCAGTACTTC. It yields the protein CASSVTSGSYEQYF. The V and J genes are TRBV5-1 and TRBJ2-7; 12 bases are a match to TRBD2. Germline CDR1 and CDR2: SGHRS and YFSETQ. Germline trimming cut 4 bases from V and 4 bases from J; bases unmatched to any gene: 3. The CDR3 contains 14 residues.

Only a few counts were recorded for this clonotype. The V call is TRBV11-3, the J call TRBJ2-3, with 9 bases identical to TRBD1. Germline CDR1 reads SGHNT; CDR2 reads YENEEA. J was trimmed by 5 bases and V by 5 bases; bases with no gene match: 8. This CDR3 is 15 amino acids long. Written as DNA, the CDR3 is TGTGCCAGCAGCCCCTGGACAGGGGCTAAAGATACGCAGTATTTT. It yields the protein CASSPWTGAKDTQYF.

This clonotype was found many times. The V call is TRBV12-3 or TRBV12-4, the J call TRBJ1-2, with 9 bases that match TRBD1. The CDR3 totals 16 residues. V was clipped by 3 bases and J by 7 bases; unmatched bases: 12. CDR3 DNA sequence: TGTGCCAGCAGTTTTCCCCGGGACAGGGCGCGCCGTGGCTACACCTTC. Residues: CASSFPRDRARRGYTF.

In its sample, this clonotype was seen a few times. This chain uses TRBV12-3 or TRBV12-4 with TRBJ1-2; D gene uncertain. The CDR3 loop spans 14 amino acids. Trimming took off 3 bases at V and 6 bases at J, with 14 bases between the two ends. The CDR3, as DNA: TGTGCCAGCAGTTTCGGCGAGAATAGCGATGGCTACACCTTC. Translation: CASSFGENSDGYTF.

The chain has TRBV6-4 and TRBJ2-1, with D perhaps matching TRBD2 (5 bases). Germline-derived CDR1 and CDR2 are MRHNA and SNTAGT. The CDR3 covers 15 residues. Between the trimmed V and J ends, which lost 0 bases and 7 bases, there was a span of 13 bases. CDR3 in amino acids: CASSDSTEAGNEQFF. Here the CDR3 DNA reads TGTGCCAGCAGTGACTCAACAGAGGCGGGTAATGAGCAGTTCTTC.